The T cell receptor (beta chain) under discussion was sequenced for a study of shared clonotypes between healthy human individuals. CD45RO negativity and positive selection for CCR7 defined naive CD8 cells, a population that excluded terminally differentiated effector memory CD45RA+ cells. Concerning this clone itself: Its antigen is as yet unknown.

Overall study results and limits: It was observed that roughly 5% of naive CD4 clonotypes were shared across a handful of donors. Clonotype sharing across donors was expected to vary with sequencing depth. Non-shared clonotypes were found to have lower generation probabilities than the clonotypes that were shared by all four of the sorted-subset donors. Naive subsets tended to show greater estimated richness than memory subsets.

Measured with immunoSEQ multiplex PCR; TCRdb has only the in-frame clones, and not every one. The sample includes hundreds of thousands of clones, 95% seen only once; the top ten take over 0.09%. This CDR3 comprises 11 residues. CDR1 and CDR2 (germline): MGHDK, SYGVNS. V lost 5 bases to trimming and J lost 5 bases, with 6 bases between them. The TCR comes from a woman aged 30 to 39 in good health. Sequencing input: naive CD8+ T cells sorted from blood. This rearrangement joins TRBV25-1 to TRBJ1-1, with D tentatively TRBD1 (6 bases). In nucleotides, the CDR3 is TGTGCCAGCAGTACAGGGACTGAAGCTTTCTTT. Protein product: CASSTGTEAFF.